Shown below are 14 T cell receptor beta chains from a single sample sequenced in a study of blood T cell repertoires in COVID-19. TCRdb's copy holds only in-frame clones and misses some; the assay was immunoSEQ multiplex PCR. This sample has about 55,000 clones, with around 86% found just once. Sequencing was carried out using peripheral blood. Every receptor here comes from a man older than 75 with acute or convalescent COVID-19.

The rearrangement uses TRBV6-6 and TRBJ1-2, with TRBD1 matching 7 bases. This CDR3 is 14 amino acids long. Germline loops: CDR1 MNHNY, CDR2 SVGAGI (reference sequence). Losses at the gene ends were 2 bases for V and 4 bases for J; bases not matched to a gene: 4. CDR3 nucleotide sequence: TGTGCCAGCAGTTACCCGACAGGGACCTATGGCTACACCTTC. Amino acids: CASSYPTGTYGYTF.

The rearrangement links TRBV6-2 or TRBV6-3 to TRBJ2-7, with D possibly matching TRBD1 (6 bases). Trimming removed 0 bases from V and 10 bases from J, with 19 bases in between. Per the germline V gene, CDR1 is MNHEY and CDR2 is SVGEGT. The CDR3 consists of 15 residues. The CDR3 loop is CASSYSIFRDTGQYF. CDR3 nucleotide sequence: TGTGCCAGCAGTTACTCCATCTTCCGGGACACTGGACAGTACTTC.

The gene calls are TRBV5-1 and TRBJ1-6; the D is unclear. Germline V gives CDR1 SGHRS, CDR2 YFSETQ. V was shortened by 0 bases and J by 8 bases, with 12 bases between the two germline ends. The CDR3 loop spans 15 amino acids. The CDR3 bases are TGCGCCAGCAGCTTGGAAGCGACCACCTATTCACCCCTCCACTTT. Its protein is CASSLEATTYSPLHF.

The J gene is TRBJ2-7, the V gene TRBV7-8, with no clear D. V was cut by 5 bases and J by 1 base, with 18 bases left in between. The CDR3 contains 16 residues. Germline assignment: CDR1 SGHVS and CDR2 FQNEAQ. The CDR3 DNA reads TGTGCCAGCAGCCCTTTCGCCCCGGTTAGTTCCTACGAGCAGTACTTC. This sequence encodes CASSPFAPVSSYEQYF. The variable domain in full, with the rest retrieved from reference TRBV7-8 and TRBJ2-7, is GAGVSQSPRYKVAKRGQDVALRCDPISGHVSLFWYQQALGQGPEFLTYFQNEAQLDKSGLPSDRFFAERPEGSVSTLKIQRTQQEDSAVYLCASSPFAPVSSYEQYFGPGTRLTVT.

V usage is TRBV3-1 (or the pseudogene TRBV3-2) and J usage is TRBJ2-3; possibly TRBD2 for D (5 bases). Germline V gene sequence: CDR1 LGHDT, CDR2 YNNKEL (reference sequence). Trimming took off 6 bases at V and 13 bases at J, with 14 bases between the two ends. CDR3 size: 11 residues. The CDR3 DNA is TGTGCCAGCAGGCAAAGGGAAGCGGAGTATTTT. Translating it yields CASRQREAEYF.

The rearrangement joins TRBV5-1 to TRBJ2-3; perhaps TRBD1 as D (5 bases). The CDR3 is 15 amino acids. V shed 0 bases and J shed 1 base, with 9 bases lying between them. Germline CDR1 SGHRS, CDR2 YFSETQ. The CDR3 loop is CASSLGEGGTDTQYF. The CDR3 DNA sequence: TGCGCCAGCAGCTTGGGGGAAGGGGGCACAGATACGCAGTATTTT.

The J gene is TRBJ2-5, the V gene TRBV5-6; D gene uncertain. The length of the CDR3 is 13 residues. Per germline, CDR1 SGHDT and CDR2 YYEEEE. V lost 4 bases and J 5 bases, leaving 12 bases between the germline ends. The CDR3 spells CASSPLGRETQYF. CDR3 nucleotides: TGTGCCAGCAGCCCCCTGGGCCGGGAGACCCAGTACTTC.

The rearrangement links TRBV7-3 to TRBJ2-1; 7 bases are a match to TRBD1. V trimming: 6 bases; J trimming: 4 bases; junction bases outside the gene matches: 6. The germline gives CDR1 SGHTA, CDR2 FQGTGA. The CDR3 runs to 14 residues. The CDR3 region has the DNA TGTGCCAGCAGTAGGCCAGGGGGTTACAATGAGCAGTTCTTC. The encoded protein is CASSRPGGYNEQFF. The full variable domain, in which reference TRBV7-3 and TRBJ2-1 provide the parts outside the CDR3, is GAGVSQTPSNKVTEKGKYVELRCDPISGHTALYWYRQSLGQGPEFLIYFQGTGAADDSGLPNDRFFAVRPEGSVSTLKIQRTERGDSAVYLCASSRPGGYNEQFFGPGTRLTVL.

CDR3 bases: TGTGCCAGCACCGTAACGTCTGGGGCGAACACTGAAGCTTTCTTT. It specifies CASTVTSGANTEAFF. The J gene is TRBJ1-1, the V gene TRBV11-2; a weak D match, TRBD1 (5 bases). This CDR3 region has 15 residues. The ends were cut back, 7 bases at V and 1 base at J, with 16 bases in the middle. Germline V gene sequence: CDR1 SGHAT, CDR2 FQNNGV.

This chain joins TRBV5-4 and TRBJ2-3, with 8 bases that match TRBD2. The CDR3 has 15 residues. V lost 3 bases, J lost 7 bases, and 10 bases stayed unmatched. CDR1 SGHNT and CDR2 YYREEE come from the germline V gene (reference sequence). In nucleotides, the CDR3 is TGTGCCAGCAGCTCCGGGACTAGTGGAATCAATACGCAGTATTTT. Translating gives CASSSGTSGINTQYF.

As DNA, the CDR3 is TGTGCCAGCAGTTCCCTGAGACAGGGTAGCAATCAGCCCCAGCATTTT. This translates into CASSSLRQGSNQPQHF. The genes are TRBV6-5 and TRBJ1-5; the match to TRBD1 covers 7 bases. Looked up from germline, CDR1 is MNHEY and CDR2 is SVGAGI. This CDR3 has 16 residues. J was trimmed by 0 bases and V by 4 bases; bases with no gene match: 6.

V and J are TRBV10-3 and TRBJ2-1, with 11 bases lining up with TRBD2. There are 17 residues in the CDR3. The ends lost 4 bases at V and 4 bases at J; junction bases unmatched: 9. In germline, CDR1 is ENHRY, CDR2 SYGVKD. The CDR3 loop is CAISGETSGVIYNEQFF. The CDR3 nucleotides read TGTGCCATCAGTGGGGAGACTAGCGGGGTGATATACAATGAGCAGTTCTTC.

This rearrangement joins TRBV4-1 to TRBJ2-5; 8 nucleotides line up with TRBD2. V was pared by 3 bases and J by 1 base, with 19 bases of the junction left unmatched. The CDR3 is 20 residues long. Germline V CDR1 and CDR2: MGHRA, YSYEKL. The CDR3 DNA sequence: TGCGCCAGCAGCCATCCTAAGGCGTTTTCGGGGCGGGGGGTCCAAGAGACCCAGTACTTC. Protein sequence: CASSHPKAFSGRGVQETQYF.

This chain links TRBV6-5 with TRBJ1-1, with D perhaps TRBD1 (5 bases). The CDR3 runs to 14 residues. Germline CDR1 reads MNHEY; CDR2 reads SVGAGI. With 4 bases removed from V and 3 bases from J, the gap between germline ends came to 12 bases. CDR3 DNA: TGTGCCAGCAGTTTGGGGGGGTCGGACACTGAAGCTTTCTTT. Translated, it gives CASSLGGSDTEAFF.